In this sample, the clone carrying this T cell receptor beta chain turned up many times. Preparation of the TCRbeta library was carried out with unique molecular identifiers. Using its own MiXCR run on the PCR reads, TCRdb lists one record per CDR3 protein. The table includes 200,000 to 250,000 distinct CDR3 sequences, roughly 10% detected once. This entry comes from a study of T-cell reconstitution after alpha-beta-depleted transplantation in children. CDR3 length equals 15 residues. J lost 6 bases, V lost 5 bases, and 7 bases had no gene match. CDR1 and CDR2 (germline): MNHEY, SVGEGT. The chain has TRBV6-2 or TRBV6-3 and TRBJ2-2, with 9 bases aligning to TRBD2. The input for sequencing was PBMCs from the stem cell graft donor, taken from the stem cell graft. The receptor was derived from a human donor who donated a stem cell graft to a child with acute lymphoblastic leukemia. The DNA for the CDR3 is TGTGCCAGCAGTAACCCGGGACTAGCCCCCGGGGAGCTGTTTTTT. Residues: CASSNPGLAPGELFF.